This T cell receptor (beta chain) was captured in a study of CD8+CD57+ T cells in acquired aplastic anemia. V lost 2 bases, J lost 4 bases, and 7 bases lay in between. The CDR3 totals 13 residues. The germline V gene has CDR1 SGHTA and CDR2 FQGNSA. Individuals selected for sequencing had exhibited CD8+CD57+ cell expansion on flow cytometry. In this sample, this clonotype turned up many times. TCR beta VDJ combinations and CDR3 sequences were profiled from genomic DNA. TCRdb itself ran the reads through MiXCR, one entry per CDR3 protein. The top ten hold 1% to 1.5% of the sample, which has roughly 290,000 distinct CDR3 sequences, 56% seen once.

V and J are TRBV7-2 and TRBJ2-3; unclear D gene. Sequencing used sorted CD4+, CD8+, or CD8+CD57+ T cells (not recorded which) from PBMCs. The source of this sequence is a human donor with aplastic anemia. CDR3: CASSLRRSDTQYF. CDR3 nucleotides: TGTGCCAGCAGCTTACGTAGGTCAGATACGCAGTATTTT.